Listed here are 24 T cell receptor beta chains from one sample, sequenced in a study of T cell responses to AZD1222 COVID-19 vaccine. Sequencing used immunoSEQ multiplex PCR; TCRdb keeps in-frame clones, though not all of them. The sample records 160,000 or so clones, around 93% being singletons. The material was peripheral blood, obtained on day 0 of AZD1222 vaccination. The receptor set was obtained from an adult in good health.

The CDR3 loop is CASSSLGTGGWTQYF. The DNA of the CDR3 is TGTGCCAGCAGTTCCCTGGGGACAGGGGGTTGGACCCAGTACTTC. V usage is TRBV27 and J usage is TRBJ2-5, with 11 bases aligning to TRBD1. The CDR3 has 15 amino acids. Germline V CDR1 and CDR2: MNHEY, SMNVEV (reference sequence). The trim removed 4 bases at V and 7 bases at J, leaving 8 bases unmatched.

The chain is built from TRBV6-5 and TRBJ1-4; D is undetermined. This CDR3 comprises 14 residues. With 4 bases removed from V and 5 bases from J, the gap between germline ends came to 11 bases. From germline, CDR1 is MNHEY and CDR2 SVGAGI. This chain's CDR3 is CASSSTDKNEKLFF. The CDR3 region has the DNA TGTGCCAGCAGTTCCACAGACAAAAATGAAAAACTGTTTTTT.

The V and J genes are TRBV28 and TRBJ2-7; 7 bases fit TRBD1. From germline, CDR1 is MDHEN and CDR2 SYDVKM. V trimming: 2 bases; J trimming: 2 bases; junction bases outside the gene matches: 9. The CDR3 covers 16 residues. The CDR3 DNA reads TGTGCCAGCAGTTTACTAGGGGGCTCATCTCCCTACGAGCAGTACTTC. The encoded protein is CASSLLGGSSPYEQYF.

The V gene is TRBV14, the J gene TRBJ1-2; a possible D gene is TRBD1 (6 bases). The CDR3 contains 13 residues. The germline V and J ends were trimmed by 5 bases and 4 bases, with 11 bases remaining between them. Germline V gene data show CDR1 as SGHDN and CDR2 as FVKESK. CDR3 loop: CASSSGQSYGYTF. The CDR3 region has the DNA TGTGCCAGCAGCTCCGGACAGTCCTATGGCTACACCTTC.

This clone was seen just once. The J gene is TRBJ2-1, the V gene TRBV7-3; 7 bases map to TRBD2. The CDR3 length is 14 residues. Trimming removed 5 bases from V and 3 bases from J; junction bases left unmatched: 4. Per germline, CDR1 SGHTA and CDR2 FQGTGA. This CDR3 reads CASSPGLGYNEQFF. CDR3 nucleotides: TGTGCCAGCAGCCCCGGACTAGGCTACAATGAGCAGTTCTTC.

The chain carries TRBV3-1 (or the pseudogene TRBV3-2) and TRBJ1-1; D is uncertain. The CDR3 has 15 amino acids. CDR1 is LGHDT, CDR2 YNNKEL, per germline (reference sequence). V gave up 0 bases and J gave up 1 base, with 9 bases separating them. The CDR3 region is CASSQESGRNTEAFF. CDR3 coding DNA: TGTGCCAGCAGCCAAGAAAGTGGTAGGAACACTGAAGCTTTCTTT.

This clone was found once. This chain uses TRBV28 with TRBJ2-5, with D possibly being TRBD1 or TRBD2 (5 bases each). Germline CDR1 MDHEN, CDR2 SYDVKM. This CDR3 region has 14 residues. V was clipped by 6 bases and J by 5 bases, with 16 bases between them. In DNA form, the CDR3 reads TGTGCCAGCAGCGACGGGACGGTCGGGGAGACCCAGTACTTC. It specifies CASSDGTVGETQYF.

The rearrangement joins TRBV2 to TRBJ2-3, with 10 positions matching TRBD2. V gave up 8 bases and J gave up 1 base; unmatched junction bases: 15. Looked up from germline, CDR1 is SNHLY and CDR2 is FYNNEI. The CDR3 is 18 residues long. The CDR3 DNA follows: TGTGCCAGCCAAAGGCGTCTAGCGGGAGCCACGGGCACAGATACGCAGTATTTT. Translation: CASQRRLAGATGTDTQYF.

This clone was picked up a small number of times. CDR3 in amino acids: CASRDNTEAFF. The CDR3 DNA reads TGTGCCAGCCGAGACAACACTGAAGCTTTCTTT. J is TRBJ1-1 and V is TRBV27; D is undetermined. Looked up from germline, CDR1 is MNHEY and CDR2 is SMNVEV (reference sequence). CDR3 size: 11 residues. V was pared by 8 bases and J by 2 bases, with 6 bases between.

The chain links TRBV7-2 to TRBJ1-1, with TRBD1 as a possible D gene (6 bases). The CDR3 loop spans 14 amino acids. Germline loops: CDR1 SGHTA, CDR2 FQGNSA. V lost 5 bases and J 5 bases, leaving 15 bases between the germline ends. The CDR3 DNA follows: TGTGCCAGCAGCCAGACCCGGGGGGCAACTGAAGCTTTCTTT. Protein product: CASSQTRGATEAFF.

This chain uses TRBV7-2 with TRBJ2-5; D might be TRBD2 (6 bases). The V and J ends lost 3 bases and 4 bases respectively, with 15 bases between them. In germline, CDR1 is SGHTA, CDR2 FQGNSA. CDR3 length: 15 residues. DNA for the CDR3: TGTGCCAGCAGCTTCGGCCGACTAGTAGGAGAGACCCAGTACTTC. It is translated as CASSFGRLVGETQYF.

This chain joins TRBV19 and TRBJ2-6; D may be TRBD2 (5 bases). Germline V CDR1 and CDR2: LNHDA, SQIVND (reference sequence). V was shortened by 3 bases and J by 1 base, with 19 bases between the two germline ends. The CDR3 contains 19 residues. Here the CDR3 reads CASSIRFSGWTSGANVLTF. CDR3 nucleotide sequence: TGTGCCAGTAGTATTAGGTTCAGCGGATGGACTTCTGGGGCCAACGTCCTGACTTTC.

This chain connects TRBV20-1 to TRBJ1-1; D gene ambiguous. Germline-derived CDR1 and CDR2 are DFQATT and SNEGSKA (reference sequence). The CDR3 runs 10 residues. Trimming stripped 5 bases from V and 8 bases from J, with 9 bases between. The CDR3 loop reads CSAGAVEAFF. In DNA form, the CDR3 reads TGCAGTGCTGGAGCGGTCGAAGCTTTCTTT.

The chain combines TRBV30 with TRBJ2-2; the match to TRBD2 covers 9 bases. This CDR3 has 14 amino acids. V gave up 3 bases and J gave up 1 base; unmatched junction bases: 0. Germline loops: CDR1 GTSNPN, CDR2 SVGIG (reference sequence). As DNA, the CDR3 is TGTGCCTGGAGACTAGCGGGGAACACCGGGGAGCTGTTTTTT. Translated, it gives CAWRLAGNTGELFF.

A few counts support this clone. This sequence joins TRBV7-9 and TRBJ1-4; the D is unclear. CDR1 and CDR2 from the germline V gene are SEHNR and FQNEAQ (reference sequence). The CDR3 length is 18 residues. Trimming pared 7 bases from V and 0 bases from J, leaving 21 bases between. CDR3 DNA sequence: TGTGCCAGCACCTTTAGGACGGTAGGCTCTGCAACTAATGAAAAACTGTTTTTT. This translates into CASTFRTVGSATNEKLFF.

The table lists this clone with a few counts. The chain has TRBV6-5 and TRBJ2-3; D is possibly TRBD2 (5 bases). Germline V gene lookup returns CDR1 MNHEY and CDR2 SVGAGI. Trimming cost V 2 bases and J 6 bases, with 15 bases left between them. CDR3 length: 15 amino acids. CDR3 sequence reads: CASSYGRVALDTQYF. DNA for the CDR3: TGTGCCAGCAGTTACGGAAGGGTAGCGTTGGATACGCAGTATTTT.

The rearrangement uses TRBV6-5 and TRBJ2-7, with D perhaps TRBD1 or TRBD2 (5 bases each). CDR3 length: 15 residues. V was shortened by 0 bases and J by 1 base, with 10 bases between the two germline ends. Germline V lookup: CDR1 MNHEY, CDR2 SVGAGI. The CDR3 DNA reads as TGTGCCAGCAGTTACTCGGGGGACGGGTCCTACGAGCAGTACTTC. This encodes CASSYSGDGSYEQYF.

This rearrangement joins TRBV19 to TRBJ1-3; the D is unclear. The CDR3 runs to 15 residues. Germline values: CDR1 LNHDA, CDR2 SQIVND (reference sequence). The germline V and J ends were trimmed by 3 bases and 4 bases, with 13 bases remaining between them. The CDR3 bases are TGTGCCAGTAGTATGTACACCTCAAGGGGAAACACCATATATTTT. It translates to CASSMYTSRGNTIYF.

The chain has TRBV28 and TRBJ2-7, with 8 bases aligning to TRBD2. This CDR3 has 15 amino acids. The V gene end was trimmed by 5 bases and the J gene end by 2 bases; junction bases not matched to a gene: 8. Looked up from germline, CDR1 is MDHEN and CDR2 is SYDVKM. The CDR3 here is CASSPRTSNTYEQYF. As DNA, the CDR3 is TGTGCCAGCAGTCCCCGGACTAGCAACACCTACGAGCAGTACTTC.

The gene calls are TRBV29-1 and TRBJ2-1; 9 bases fit TRBD1. Trimming at V came to 6 bases and at J to 6 bases, leaving 6 bases not matched to a gene. CDR1 and CDR2 (germline): SQVTM, ANQGSEA. The CDR3 totals 13 residues. The CDR3 DNA reads TGCAGCGTGGGGACAGGGCTTTTCAATGAGCAGTTCTTC. Its translation is CSVGTGLFNEQFF.

The chain links TRBV24-1 to TRBJ2-1; no definite D call. V was clipped by 5 bases and J by 0 bases, with 10 bases between them. The V gene's germline CDR1 is KGHDR and CDR2 SFDVKD. The CDR3 length is 15 residues. Here the CDR3 DNA reads TGTGCCACCAGTGGCGCGCCCAGCTCCTACAATGAGCAGTTCTTC. As protein: CATSGAPSSYNEQFF.

The chain is built from TRBV5-1 and TRBJ2-1; the match to TRBD2 covers 7 bases. Germline V gene data show CDR1 as SGHRS and CDR2 as YFSETQ. V lost 0 bases and J lost 6; bases outside the gene matches: 3. CDR3 size: 14 residues. The CDR3 protein is CASSLVGEGNEQFF. In nucleotides, the CDR3 is TGCGCCAGCAGCTTGGTAGGGGAGGGCAATGAGCAGTTCTTC.

This chain joins TRBV6-5 and TRBJ1-5; 7 bases are shared with TRBD1. Trimming took 6 bases from V and 5 from J; bases not matched to a gene: 7. The CDR3 covers 14 residues. The germline CDR1 and CDR2 sequences are MNHEY and SVGAGI. The CDR3 loop is CASSRDSAHQPQHF. CDR3 sequence (DNA): TGTGCCAGCAGCCGGGACAGTGCTCATCAGCCCCAGCATTTT.

The rearrangement links TRBV11-2 to TRBJ2-4; 7 nucleotides align to TRBD2. This CDR3 comprises 13 residues. V lost 8 bases, J lost 5 bases, and 6 bases stayed unmatched. CDR1 is SGHAT and CDR2 is FQNNGV in the germline V gene. The CDR3 reads CASAESGENIQYF. For the CDR3, the DNA is TGTGCCAGCGCCGAGAGCGGGGAAAACATTCAGTACTTC.